One and the same sample provided the 23 T cell receptor beta chains below, sequenced in a study of blood T cells in healthy people across ages. For the second PCR, which ran for about 6 to 11 cycles, a sample-barcoded 5' primer and a J-beta primer mix were used. Each CDR3 protein gets one entry after TCRdb re-called the 5' RACE reads with MiXCR. The sample shows some 690,000 distinct CDR3 sequences, about a fifth of them seen only once. Material: blood. These receptors all stem from a man in his 70s in good health.

The V and J genes are TRBV20-1 and TRBJ2-5; D gene unclear. TRBJ2-7 explains the end of the DNA better; the J call may be wrong. Germline lookup yields CDR1 DFQATT and CDR2 SNEGSKA (reference sequence). The CDR3 is 14 residues long. The CDR3 DNA reads TGCAGTGCTAGTCTACGCGGTACTACCTACGAGCAGTACTTC. Translating gives CSASLRGTTYEQYF.

This chain connects TRBV7-8 to TRBJ2-1; 10 bases align to TRBD2. The CDR3 contains 21 residues. V was pared by 4 bases and J by 0 bases, with 18 bases of the junction left unmatched. The V gene's germline CDR1 is SGHVS and CDR2 FQNEAQ. The DNA of the CDR3 is TGTGCCAGCAGCTATGGGGTGGGGGGGACCCGACTAGCGGGCTCCTACAATGAGCAGTTCTTC. This encodes CASSYGVGGTRLAGSYNEQFF.

This clonotype was seen a handful of times. The chain joins TRBV20-1 to TRBJ2-1; TRBD2 matches at 8 bases. The CDR3 has 17 residues. The germline V gene encodes CDR1 DFQATT and CDR2 SNEGSKA (reference sequence). The trim removed 3 bases at V and 6 bases at J, leaving 16 bases unmatched. The CDR3 loop is CSARGWSGSQVPNEQFF. In DNA form, the CDR3 reads TGCAGTGCTAGGGGGTGGAGCGGGAGTCAAGTCCCCAATGAGCAGTTCTTC.

The chain links TRBV12-3 or TRBV12-4 to TRBJ2-1, with TRBD2 matching 10 bases. The trim removed 7 bases at V and 2 bases at J, leaving 5 bases unmatched. The CDR3 is 15 amino acids. CDR3 amino acids: CASIFTSGAYNEQFF. The DNA of the CDR3 is TGTGCCAGCATTTTCACTAGCGGGGCCTACAATGAGCAGTTCTTC.

The rearrangement uses TRBV4-3 and TRBJ1-1; D is ambiguous. V gave up 2 bases and J gave up 1 base, with 11 bases separating them. The CDR3 totals 15 residues. CDR1 is LGHNA and CDR2 is YSLEER in the germline V gene. CDR3 region: CASSQTNTRNTEAFF. CDR3 coding DNA: TGCGCCAGCAGCCAAACCAACACACGGAACACTGAAGCTTTCTTT.

CDR3 bases: TGTGCCATCAGCCACAGTGGGTGGGCAGATACGCAGTATTTT. It encodes CAISHSGWADTQYF. The chain carries TRBV10-3 and TRBJ2-3; D unresolved. CDR1 ENHRY and CDR2 SYGVKD come from the germline V gene. V was cut by 6 bases and J by 4 bases, with 14 bases left in between. The CDR3 runs 14 residues.

The CDR3 DNA is TGCAGTGCTAGACGGGAAGGCTACACCTTC. Amino acid sequence: CSARREGYTF. The chain joins TRBV20-1 to TRBJ1-2; D is undetermined. CDR1 is DFQATT and CDR2 is SNEGSKA in the germline V gene (reference sequence). The CDR3 has 10 amino acids. Trimming pared 2 bases from V and 8 bases from J, leaving 6 bases between.

This clonotype has just a few counts. The gene calls are TRBV6-5 and TRBJ1-2, with D possibly matching TRBD1 (5 bases). The germline CDR1 and CDR2 sequences are MNHEY and SVGAGI. The CDR3 has 12 amino acids. Trimming removed 6 bases at V and 10 bases at J, with 15 bases between. CDR3 region: CASSPAGRLYTF. The CDR3 DNA reads TGTGCCAGCAGCCCCGCGGGACGTCTCTACACCTTC.

This rearrangement joins TRBV19 to TRBJ2-2; unclear D gene. The ends were cut back, 3 bases at V and 7 bases at J, with 6 bases in the middle. The germline V gene encodes CDR1 LNHDA and CDR2 SQIVND (reference sequence). There are 12 residues in the CDR3. The CDR3 here is CASSIGDGELFF. CDR3 DNA: TGTGCCAGTAGTATTGGTGACGGGGAGCTGTTTTTT. Drawing the rest from reference TRBV19 and TRBJ2-2, the complete variable domain is DGGITQSPKYLFRKEGQNVTLSCEQNLNHDAMYWYRQDPGQGLRLIYYSQIVNDFQKGDIAEGYSVSREKKESFPLTVTSAQKNPTAFYLCASSIGDGELFFGEGSRLTVL.

In this sample, this clonotype turned up many times. The chain couples TRBV29-1 to TRBJ2-3, with 7 nucleotides matching TRBD2. The ends lost 4 bases at V and 4 bases at J; junction bases unmatched: 8. This CDR3 has 14 amino acids. CDR1 is SQVTM, CDR2 ANQGSEA, per germline. CDR3 amino acids: CSVAVGGSADTQYF. CDR3 DNA sequence: TGCAGCGTTGCCGTGGGGGGGTCCGCAGATACGCAGTATTTT.

V and J are TRBV10-3 and TRBJ2-2; weak D call: TRBD2 (6 bases). V shed 6 bases and J shed 3 bases, with 11 bases lying between them. Germline CDR1 and CDR2: ENHRY and SYGVKD. The CDR3 loop spans 14 amino acids. The CDR3 nucleotides are TGTGCCATCAGGGAGCGGGCTGACACCGGGGAGCTGTTTTTT. This sequence encodes CAIRERADTGELFF.

This clonotype showed up many times. The rearrangement links TRBV7-2 to TRBJ2-5; 9 bases fit TRBD2. Germline CDR1 reads SGHTA; CDR2 reads FQGNSA. CDR3 length: 15 residues. V trimming: 5 bases; J trimming: 5 bases; junction bases outside the gene matches: 9. CDR3: CASSTRVAGEETQYF. CDR3 sequence (DNA): TGTGCCAGCAGCACCAGAGTAGCGGGAGAGGAGACCCAGTACTTC.

Of note for this clonotype: A much larger clone lies one base from this, so it may be a read error. V usage is TRBV27 and J usage is TRBJ1-2; D not certain. Per germline, CDR1 MNHEY and CDR2 SMNVEV (reference sequence). There are 15 residues in the CDR3. CDR3 loop: CGSRPLPAANYGYTF. The CDR3 region has the DNA TGTGGCAGCAGGCCTCTCCCAGCGGCTAACTATGGCTACACCTTC.

This clonotype was seen more than once but under ten times. The chain is built from TRBV5-1 and TRBJ2-7; D possibly corresponds to TRBD1 (5 bases). Trimming took off 4 bases at V and 0 bases at J, with 17 bases between the two ends. Germline V gene sequence: CDR1 SGHRS, CDR2 YFSETQ. The CDR3 runs to 16 residues. As DNA, the CDR3 is TGCGCCAGCAGCCCGGAGCAGGGCCCCAGCTCCTACGAGCAGTACGTC. Translating gives CASSPEQGPSSYEQYV.

This chain links TRBV29-1 with TRBJ1-1; possibly TRBD1 for D (5 bases). Germline V gene data show CDR1 as SQVTM and CDR2 as ANQGSEA. Between the trimmed V and J ends, which lost 6 bases and 0 bases, there was a span of 8 bases. This CDR3 region has 12 residues. The CDR3 nucleotides read TGCAGCGTGGGGCAATTGAACACTGAAGCTTTCTTT. Translated: CSVGQLNTEAFF.

CDR3 region: CASSFGDSQAFF. The CDR3 bases are TGCGCCAGCAGCTTCGGGGACAGTCAAGCTTTCTTT. V gene TRBV5-1 combines with J gene TRBJ1-1, with 7 bases aligning to TRBD1. Unmatched junction bases numbered 4, after V lost 2 bases and J lost 9 bases. The CDR3 runs 12 residues. The germline CDR1 and CDR2 sequences are SGHRS and YFSETQ.

The chain recombines TRBV14 with TRBJ2-1; D possibly corresponds to TRBD1 (7 bases). Germline assignment: CDR1 SGHDN and CDR2 FVKESK. V lost 10 bases and J lost 2, with 15 bases in between. The CDR3 has 14 residues. The CDR3 reads CANKGAGPYNEQFF. In DNA, the CDR3 is TGTGCCAACAAGGGGGCGGGACCCTACAATGAGCAGTTCTTC.

The table lists this clonotype with a few counts. V is TRBV20-1 and J is TRBJ1-5, with D unclear. Trimming cost V 4 bases and J 16 bases, with 20 bases left between them. Germline V gives CDR1 DFQATT, CDR2 SNEGSKA (reference sequence). This CDR3 spans 12 amino acids. The CDR3 spells CSATVDGGRIHF. The CDR3 nucleotides read TGCAGTGCTACAGTGGATGGAGGGAGGATTCATTTT.

The chain uses TRBV19 and TRBJ2-5; perhaps TRBD2 as D (6 bases). The CDR3 sequence is 13 residues long. V was clipped by 10 bases and J by 2 bases, with 14 bases between them. In germline, CDR1 is LNHDA, CDR2 SQIVND (reference sequence). The CDR3 nucleotides are TGTGCCACCTCCGGGACTTGGCAAGAGACCCAGTACTTC. It specifies CATSGTWQETQYF.

This clonotype was seen only a few times. The chain links TRBV18 to TRBJ2-3; 13 nucleotides line up with TRBD2. Germline assignment: CDR1 KGHSH and CDR2 LQKENI. The ends lost 6 bases at V and 4 bases at J; junction bases unmatched: 4. The CDR3 runs 15 residues. The CDR3 bases are TGTGCCAGCTCCGGACTAGCGGGGGCCCCAGATACGCAGTATTTT. Translated, it gives CASSGLAGAPDTQYF.

In its sample, this clonotype was seen a few times. V usage is TRBV12-3 or TRBV12-4 and J usage is TRBJ1-3; no clear D. CDR3 length equals 14 residues. The V end lost 6 bases, the J end lost 8 bases, and 17 bases lay between the germline ends. For the CDR3, the DNA is TGTGCCAGCAGCCAAGACCCAGGTTCCGACACCATATATTTT. Translation: CASSQDPGSDTIYF.

This clonotype has a handful of counts. This rearrangement joins TRBV20-1 to TRBJ2-7, with 11 bases matching TRBD2. From germline, CDR1 is DFQATT and CDR2 SNEGSKA (reference sequence). The J segment lost 2 bases and the V segment lost 6 bases, leaving 9 bases of the junction unmatched. This CDR3 has 15 amino acids. Here the CDR3 reads CSAASSGGNPYEQYF. CDR3 coding DNA: TGCAGTGCAGCGTCTAGCGGGGGGAATCCCTACGAGCAGTACTTC.

Points on this clonotype: This may come from a read error, since a much larger clone is one base off. J is TRBJ2-3 and V is TRBV12-3 or TRBV12-4; TRBD2 matches at 8 bases. Trimming cost V 2 bases and J 3 bases; bases outside gene matches: 7. The CDR3 is made up of 16 amino acids. Here the CDR3 DNA reads TGTGCCAGCAGTTTACGGGCGGGAGGAAGTACAGATACGCAGTATTTT. Translating it yields CASSLRAGGSTDTQYF.